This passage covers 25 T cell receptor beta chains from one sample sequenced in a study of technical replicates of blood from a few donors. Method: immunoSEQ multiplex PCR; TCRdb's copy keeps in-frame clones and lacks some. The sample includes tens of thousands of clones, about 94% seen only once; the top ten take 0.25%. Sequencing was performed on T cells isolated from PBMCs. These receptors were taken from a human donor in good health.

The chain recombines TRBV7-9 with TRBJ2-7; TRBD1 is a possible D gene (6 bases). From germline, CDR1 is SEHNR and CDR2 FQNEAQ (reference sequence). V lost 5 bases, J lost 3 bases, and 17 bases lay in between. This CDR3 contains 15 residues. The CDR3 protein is CASSRSGQGLYEQYF. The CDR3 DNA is TGTGCCAGCAGCAGATCGGGACAAGGGCTCTACGAGCAGTACTTC.

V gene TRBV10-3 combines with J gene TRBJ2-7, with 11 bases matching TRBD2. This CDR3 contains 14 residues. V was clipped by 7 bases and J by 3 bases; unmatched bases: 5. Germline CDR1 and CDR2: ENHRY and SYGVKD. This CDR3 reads CAIKRGLAVYEQYF. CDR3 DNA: TGTGCCATCAAACGGGGACTAGCGGTCTACGAGCAGTACTTC.

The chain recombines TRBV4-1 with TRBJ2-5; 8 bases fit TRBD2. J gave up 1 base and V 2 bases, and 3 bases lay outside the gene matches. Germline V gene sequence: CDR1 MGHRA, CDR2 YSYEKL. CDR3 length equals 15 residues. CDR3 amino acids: CASSQLAGSQETQYF. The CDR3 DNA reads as TGCGCCAGCAGCCAATTAGCGGGGAGCCAAGAGACCCAGTACTTC.

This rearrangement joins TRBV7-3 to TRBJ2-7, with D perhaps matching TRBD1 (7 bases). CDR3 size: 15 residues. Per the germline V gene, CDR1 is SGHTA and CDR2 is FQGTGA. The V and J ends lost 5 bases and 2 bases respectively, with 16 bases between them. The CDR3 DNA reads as TGTGCCAGCAGCCGAGGAGGGGGCCCCACCTACGAGCAGTACTTC. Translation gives CASSRGGGPTYEQYF.

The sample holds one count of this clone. The CDR3 reads CASSPRQGARYEQYF. Here the CDR3 DNA reads TGTGCCAGCAGCCCAAGACAGGGGGCTCGCTACGAGCAGTACTTC. The chain joins TRBV7-9 to TRBJ2-7; TRBD1 matches at 10 bases. This CDR3 spans 15 amino acids. With 5 bases clipped from V and 3 bases from J, the junction kept 7 bases outside the gene matches. The V gene's germline CDR1 is SEHNR and CDR2 FQNEAQ (reference sequence).

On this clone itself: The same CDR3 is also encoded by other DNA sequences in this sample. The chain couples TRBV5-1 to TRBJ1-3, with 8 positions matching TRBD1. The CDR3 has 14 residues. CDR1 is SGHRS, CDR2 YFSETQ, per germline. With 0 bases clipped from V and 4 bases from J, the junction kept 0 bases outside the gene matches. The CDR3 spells CASSLDRGGNTIYF. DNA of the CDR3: TGCGCCAGCAGCTTGGACAGGGGGGGAAACACCATATATTTT.

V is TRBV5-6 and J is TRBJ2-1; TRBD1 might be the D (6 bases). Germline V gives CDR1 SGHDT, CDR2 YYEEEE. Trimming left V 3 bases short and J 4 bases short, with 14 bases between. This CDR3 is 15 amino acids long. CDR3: CASSSQGPSYNEQFF. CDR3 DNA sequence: TGTGCCAGCAGCTCACAGGGACCTAGTTACAATGAGCAGTTCTTC.

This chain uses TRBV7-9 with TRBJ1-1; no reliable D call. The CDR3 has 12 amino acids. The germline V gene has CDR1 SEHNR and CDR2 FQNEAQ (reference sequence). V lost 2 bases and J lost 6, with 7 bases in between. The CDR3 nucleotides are TGTGCCAGCAGCTTAATGGCTTCTGAAGCTTTCTTT. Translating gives CASSLMASEAFF.

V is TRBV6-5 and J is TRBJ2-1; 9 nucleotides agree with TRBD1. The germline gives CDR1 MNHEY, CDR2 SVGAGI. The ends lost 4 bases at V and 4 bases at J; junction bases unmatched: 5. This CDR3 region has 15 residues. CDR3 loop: CASSLSTGGYNEQFF. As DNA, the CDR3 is TGTGCCAGCAGTTTATCGACAGGGGGATACAATGAGCAGTTCTTC.

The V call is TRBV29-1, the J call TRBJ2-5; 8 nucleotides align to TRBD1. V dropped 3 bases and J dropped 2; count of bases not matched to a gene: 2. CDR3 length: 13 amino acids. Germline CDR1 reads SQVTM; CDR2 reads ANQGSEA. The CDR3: CSVDRTGQETQYF. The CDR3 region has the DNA TGCAGCGTTGATAGGACAGGGCAAGAGACCCAGTACTTC.

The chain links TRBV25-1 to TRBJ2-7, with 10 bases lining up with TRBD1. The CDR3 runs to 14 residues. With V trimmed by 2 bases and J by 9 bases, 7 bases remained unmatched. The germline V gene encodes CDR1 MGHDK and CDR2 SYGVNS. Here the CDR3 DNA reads TGTGCCAGCAGTGAAACCGGGACAGGGGTGGCGCAGTACTTC. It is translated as CASSETGTGVAQYF.

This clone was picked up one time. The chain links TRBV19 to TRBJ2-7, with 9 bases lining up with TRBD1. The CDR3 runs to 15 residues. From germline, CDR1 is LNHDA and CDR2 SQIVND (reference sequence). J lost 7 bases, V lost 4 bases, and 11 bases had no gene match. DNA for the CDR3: TGTGCCAGTAGTACGACCTGGACAGGGGCCAGAGAGCAGTACTTC. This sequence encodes CASSTTWTGAREQYF.

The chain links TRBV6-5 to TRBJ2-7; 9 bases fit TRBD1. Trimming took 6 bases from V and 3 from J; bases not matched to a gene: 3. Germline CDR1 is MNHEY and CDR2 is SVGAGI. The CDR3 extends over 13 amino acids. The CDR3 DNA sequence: TGTGCCAGCAGGGGACAGGGCGGCTACGAGCAGTACTTC. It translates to CASRGQGGYEQYF.

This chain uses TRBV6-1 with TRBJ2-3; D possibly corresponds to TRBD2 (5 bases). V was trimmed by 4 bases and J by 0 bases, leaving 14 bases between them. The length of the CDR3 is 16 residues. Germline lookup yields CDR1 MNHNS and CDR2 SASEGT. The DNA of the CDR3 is TGTGCCAGCAGTGCCCAGACTGAGGGAAGCACAGATACGCAGTATTTT. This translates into CASSAQTEGSTDTQYF.

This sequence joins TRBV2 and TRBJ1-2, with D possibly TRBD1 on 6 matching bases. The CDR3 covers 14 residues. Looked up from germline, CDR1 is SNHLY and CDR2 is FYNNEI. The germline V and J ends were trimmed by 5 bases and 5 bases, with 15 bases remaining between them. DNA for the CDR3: TGTGCCAGCAGTAGCGCCGGGACACCGTATGGCTACACCTTC. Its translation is CASSSAGTPYGYTF. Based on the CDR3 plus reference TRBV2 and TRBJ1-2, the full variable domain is EPEVTQTPSHQVTQMGQEVILRCVPISNHLYFYWYRQILGQKVEFLVSFYNNEISEKSEIFDDQFSVERPDGSNFTLKIRSTKLEDSAMYFCASSSAGTPYGYTFGSGTRLTVV.

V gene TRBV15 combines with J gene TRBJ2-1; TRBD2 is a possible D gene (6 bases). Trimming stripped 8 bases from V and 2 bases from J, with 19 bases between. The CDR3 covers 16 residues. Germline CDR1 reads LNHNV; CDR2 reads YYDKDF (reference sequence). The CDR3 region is CATSGGASEPYNEQFF. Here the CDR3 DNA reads TGTGCCACCTCCGGCGGGGCCAGTGAACCCTACAATGAGCAGTTCTTC.

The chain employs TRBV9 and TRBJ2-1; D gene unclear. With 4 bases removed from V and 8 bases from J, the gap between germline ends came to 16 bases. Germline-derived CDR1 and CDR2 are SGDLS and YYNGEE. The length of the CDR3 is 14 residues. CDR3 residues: CASSPVELWDEQFF. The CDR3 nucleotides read TGTGCCAGCAGCCCAGTGGAGCTTTGGGATGAGCAGTTCTTC.

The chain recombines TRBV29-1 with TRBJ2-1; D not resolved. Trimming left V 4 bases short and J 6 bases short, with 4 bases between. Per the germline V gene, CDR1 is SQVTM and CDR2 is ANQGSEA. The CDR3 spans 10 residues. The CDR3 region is CSVVVNEQFF. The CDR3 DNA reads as TGCAGCGTTGTAGTCAATGAGCAGTTCTTC.

DNA of the CDR3: TGTGCCAGTAGTATATCAGGGGGTTTTAGCTCGTGGAGCAATGAGCAGTTCTTC. Amino acids: CASSISGGFSSWSNEQFF. The chain uses TRBV19 and TRBJ2-1; TRBD1 agrees at 7 bases. Unmatched junction bases numbered 16, after V lost 2 bases and J lost 6 bases. Germline V gene lookup returns CDR1 LNHDA and CDR2 SQIVND (reference sequence). The CDR3 is 18 amino acids.

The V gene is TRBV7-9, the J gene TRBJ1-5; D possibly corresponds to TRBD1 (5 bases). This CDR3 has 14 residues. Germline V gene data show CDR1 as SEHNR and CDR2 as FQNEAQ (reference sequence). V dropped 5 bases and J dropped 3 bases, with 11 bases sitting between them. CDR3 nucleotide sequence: TGTGCCAGCAGCATAGGGGCCCTCAATCAGCCCCAGCATTTT. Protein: CASSIGALNQPQHF.

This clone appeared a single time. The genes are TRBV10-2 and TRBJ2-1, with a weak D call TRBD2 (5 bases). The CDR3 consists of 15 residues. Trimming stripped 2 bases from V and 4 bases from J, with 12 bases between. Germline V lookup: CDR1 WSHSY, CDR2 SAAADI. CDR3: CASSEGTAVYNEQFF. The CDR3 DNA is TGCGCCAGCAGTGAGGGTACAGCGGTGTACAATGAGCAGTTCTTC.

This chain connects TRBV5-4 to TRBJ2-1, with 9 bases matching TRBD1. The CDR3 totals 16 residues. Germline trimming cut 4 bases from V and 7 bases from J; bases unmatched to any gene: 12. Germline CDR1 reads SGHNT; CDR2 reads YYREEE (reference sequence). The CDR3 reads CASSNTPNRGRNEQFF. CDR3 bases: TGTGCCAGCAGCAACACCCCAAACAGGGGGCGGAATGAGCAGTTCTTC.

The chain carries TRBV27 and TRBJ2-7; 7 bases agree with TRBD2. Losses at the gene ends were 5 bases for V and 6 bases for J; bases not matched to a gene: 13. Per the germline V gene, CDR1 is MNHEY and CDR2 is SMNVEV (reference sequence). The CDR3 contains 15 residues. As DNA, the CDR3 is TGTGCCAGCAGTCCTGCCCTAGCAGGGAGGGGCGAGCAGTACTTC. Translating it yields CASSPALAGRGEQYF.

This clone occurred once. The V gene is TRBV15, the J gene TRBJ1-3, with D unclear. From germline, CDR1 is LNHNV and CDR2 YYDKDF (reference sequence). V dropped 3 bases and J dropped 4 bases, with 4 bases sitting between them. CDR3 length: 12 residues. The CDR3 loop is CATSSLGNTIYF. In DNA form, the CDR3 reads TGTGCCACCAGCAGTCTGGGAAACACCATATATTTT. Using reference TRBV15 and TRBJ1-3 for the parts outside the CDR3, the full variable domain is DAMVIQNPRYQVTQFGKPVTLSCSQTLNHNVMYWYQQKSSQAPKLLFHYYDKDFNNEADTPDNFQSRRPNTSFCFLDIRSPGLGDTAMYLCATSSLGNTIYFGEGSWLTVV.

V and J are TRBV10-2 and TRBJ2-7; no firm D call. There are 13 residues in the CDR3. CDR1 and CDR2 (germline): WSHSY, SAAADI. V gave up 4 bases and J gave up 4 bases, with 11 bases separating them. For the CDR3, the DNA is TGCGCCAGCAGTGTGGCAGTGCCATACGAGCAGTACTTC. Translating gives CASSVAVPYEQYF.